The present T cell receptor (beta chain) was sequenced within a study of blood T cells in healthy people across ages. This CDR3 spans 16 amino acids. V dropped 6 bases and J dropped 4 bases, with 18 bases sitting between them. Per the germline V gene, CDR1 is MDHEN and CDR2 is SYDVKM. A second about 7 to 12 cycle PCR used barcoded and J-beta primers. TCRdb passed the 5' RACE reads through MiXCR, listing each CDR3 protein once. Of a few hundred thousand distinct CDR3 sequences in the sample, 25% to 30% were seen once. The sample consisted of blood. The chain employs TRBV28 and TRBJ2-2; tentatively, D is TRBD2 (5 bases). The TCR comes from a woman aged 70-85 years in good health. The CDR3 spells CASRSLASGGTGELFF. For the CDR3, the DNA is TGTGCCAGCAGATCCTTGGCGAGCGGAGGCACCGGGGAGCTGTTTTTT.